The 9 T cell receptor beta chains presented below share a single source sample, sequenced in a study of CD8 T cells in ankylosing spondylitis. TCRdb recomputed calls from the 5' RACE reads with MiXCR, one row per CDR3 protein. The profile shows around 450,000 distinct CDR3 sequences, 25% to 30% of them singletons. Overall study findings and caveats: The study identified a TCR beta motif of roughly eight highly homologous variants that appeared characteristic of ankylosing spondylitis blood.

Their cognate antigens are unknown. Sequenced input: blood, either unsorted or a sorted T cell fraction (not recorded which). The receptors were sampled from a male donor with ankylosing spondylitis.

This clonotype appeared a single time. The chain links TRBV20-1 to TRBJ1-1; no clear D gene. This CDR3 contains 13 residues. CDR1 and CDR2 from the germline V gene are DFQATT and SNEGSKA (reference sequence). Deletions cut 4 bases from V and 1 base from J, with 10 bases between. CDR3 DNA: TGCAGTGCTATAGTGCCTTCGAACACTGAAGCTTTCTTT. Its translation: CSAIVPSNTEAFF.

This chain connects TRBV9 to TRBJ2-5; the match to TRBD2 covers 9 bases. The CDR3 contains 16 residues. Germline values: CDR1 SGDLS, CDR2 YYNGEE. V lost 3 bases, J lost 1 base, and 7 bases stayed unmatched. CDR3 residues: CASSARTSALQETQYF. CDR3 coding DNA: TGTGCCAGCAGCGCCCGGACTAGCGCACTCCAAGAGACCCAGTACTTC.

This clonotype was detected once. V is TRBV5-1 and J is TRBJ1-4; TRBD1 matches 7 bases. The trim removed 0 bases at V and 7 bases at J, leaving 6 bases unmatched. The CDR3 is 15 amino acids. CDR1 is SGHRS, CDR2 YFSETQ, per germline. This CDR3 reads CASSLGGTAGEKLFF. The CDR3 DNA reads TGCGCCAGCAGCTTGGGTGGGACAGCGGGTGAAAAACTGTTTTTT. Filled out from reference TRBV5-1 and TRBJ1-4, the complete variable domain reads KAGVTQTPRYLIKTRGQQVTLSCSPISGHRSVSWYQQTPGQGLQFLFEYFSETQRNKGNFPGRFSGRQFSNSRSEMNVSTLELGDSALYLCASSLGGTAGEKLFFGSGTQLSVL.

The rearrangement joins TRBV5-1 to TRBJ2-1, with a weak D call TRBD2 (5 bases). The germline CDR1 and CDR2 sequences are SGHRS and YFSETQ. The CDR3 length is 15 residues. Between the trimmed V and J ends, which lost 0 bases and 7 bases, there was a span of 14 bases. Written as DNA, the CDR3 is TGCGCCAGCAGCTTGGCCGGCGGGCTGGGAAATGAGCAGTTCTTC. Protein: CASSLAGGLGNEQFF.

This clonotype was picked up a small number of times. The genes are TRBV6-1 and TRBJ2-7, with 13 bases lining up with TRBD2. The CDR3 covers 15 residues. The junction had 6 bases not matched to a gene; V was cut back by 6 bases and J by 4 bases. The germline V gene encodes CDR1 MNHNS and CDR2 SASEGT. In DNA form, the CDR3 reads TGTGCCAGCAGCGGACTAGCGGGAGTTCAGTACGAGCAGTACTTC. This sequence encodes CASSGLAGVQYEQYF.

CDR3 coding DNA: TGTGCCAGCAAAGGTAGCGGGAGGGACCCAGATACGCAGTATTTT. Translating it yields CASKGSGRDPDTQYF. The chain couples TRBV12-3 or TRBV12-4 to TRBJ2-3; 11 bases are a match to TRBD2. This CDR3 contains 15 residues. After removal of 7 bases from V and 4 bases from J, the junction contained 7 bases not matched to a gene.

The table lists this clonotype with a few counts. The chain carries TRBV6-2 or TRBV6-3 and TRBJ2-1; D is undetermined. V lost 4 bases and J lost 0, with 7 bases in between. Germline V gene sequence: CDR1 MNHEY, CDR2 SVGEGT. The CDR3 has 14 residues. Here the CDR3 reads CASSSLSSYNEQFF. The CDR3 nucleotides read TGTGCCAGCAGTTCTCTTAGCTCCTACAATGAGCAGTTCTTC.

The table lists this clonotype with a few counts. CDR3 sequence (DNA): TGTGCCAGCAGCTTAGCCCAGCGGGAGCAGAAGAATGAGCAGTTCTTC. Its translation is CASSLAQREQKNEQFF. The V and J genes are TRBV7-9 and TRBJ2-1; 8 nucleotides align to TRBD2. Germline CDR1 SEHNR, CDR2 FQNEAQ (reference sequence). This CDR3 contains 16 residues. J lost 7 bases, V lost 0 bases, and 8 bases had no gene match.

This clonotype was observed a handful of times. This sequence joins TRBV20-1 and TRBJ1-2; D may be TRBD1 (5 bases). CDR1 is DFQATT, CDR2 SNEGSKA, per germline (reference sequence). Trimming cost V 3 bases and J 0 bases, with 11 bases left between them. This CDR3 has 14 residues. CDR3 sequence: CSASGAEANYGYTF. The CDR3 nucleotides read TGCAGTGCTAGCGGGGCAGAAGCTAACTATGGCTACACCTTC.